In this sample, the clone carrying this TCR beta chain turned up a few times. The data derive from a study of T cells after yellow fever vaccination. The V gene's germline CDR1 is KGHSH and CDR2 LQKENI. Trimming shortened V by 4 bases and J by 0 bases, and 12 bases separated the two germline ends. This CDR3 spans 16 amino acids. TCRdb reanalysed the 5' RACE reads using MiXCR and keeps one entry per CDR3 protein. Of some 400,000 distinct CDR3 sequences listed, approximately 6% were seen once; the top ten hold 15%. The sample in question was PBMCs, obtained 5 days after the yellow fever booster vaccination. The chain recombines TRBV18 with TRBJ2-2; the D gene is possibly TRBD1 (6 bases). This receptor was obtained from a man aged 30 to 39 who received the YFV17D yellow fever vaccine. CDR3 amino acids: CASSLRQVSNTGELFF. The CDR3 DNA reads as TGTGCCAGCTCACTCCGACAGGTTTCGAACACCGGGGAGCTGTTTTTT. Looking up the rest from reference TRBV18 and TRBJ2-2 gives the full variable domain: NAGVMQNPRHLVRRRGQEARLRCSPMKGHSHVYWYRQLPEEGLKFMVYLQKENIIDESGMPKERFSAEFPKEGPSILRIQQVVRGDSAAYFCASSLRQVSNTGELFFGEGSRLTVL.